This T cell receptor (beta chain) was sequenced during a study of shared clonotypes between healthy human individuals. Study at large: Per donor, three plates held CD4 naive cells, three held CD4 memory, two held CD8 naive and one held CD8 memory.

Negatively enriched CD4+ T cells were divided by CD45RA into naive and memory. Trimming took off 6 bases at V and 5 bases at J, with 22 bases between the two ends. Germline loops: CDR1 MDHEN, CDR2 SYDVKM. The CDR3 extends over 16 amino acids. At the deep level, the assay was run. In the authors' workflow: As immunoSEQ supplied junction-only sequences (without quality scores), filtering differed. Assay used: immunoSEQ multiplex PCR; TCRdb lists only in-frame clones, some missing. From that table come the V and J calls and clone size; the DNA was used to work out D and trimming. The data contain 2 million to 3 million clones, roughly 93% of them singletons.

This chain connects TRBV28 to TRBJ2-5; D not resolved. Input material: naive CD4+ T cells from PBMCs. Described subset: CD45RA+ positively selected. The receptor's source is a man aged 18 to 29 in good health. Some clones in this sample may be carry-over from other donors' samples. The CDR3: CASSLPPDGGWETQYF. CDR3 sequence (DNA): TGTGCCAGCAGCCTCCCCCCGGACGGTGGGTGGGAGACCCAGTACTTC.